What follows are 15 T cell receptor beta chains derived from one specimen sequenced in a study of T cell repertoires in ileal Crohn's disease. Libraries were prepared by immunoSEQ multiplex PCR; TCRdb keeps only in-frame clonotypes and omits some of them. Of over 5,500 clones listed, nearly 85% are singletons. The sequenced sample was ileal tissue. The receptors come from an adult with Crohn's disease.

The chain combines TRBV19 with TRBJ1-5, with 7 bases that match TRBD1. The CDR3 runs 16 residues. CDR1 and CDR2 (germline): LNHDA, SQIVND (reference sequence). J lost 3 bases, V lost 4 bases, and 9 bases had no gene match. CDR3: CASSTKLGQLNQPQHF. The CDR3 DNA is TGTGCCAGTAGTACCAAACTGGGACAGCTCAATCAGCCCCAGCATTTT.

This sequence joins TRBV15 and TRBJ2-2, with D uncertain. The CDR3 consists of 15 residues. Germline-derived CDR1 and CDR2 are LNHNV and YYDKDF (reference sequence). The germline V and J ends were trimmed by 0 bases and 1 base, with 6 bases remaining between them. CDR3 loop: CATSRDLGNTGELFF. The CDR3 DNA follows: TGTGCCACCAGCAGAGATCTCGGGAACACCGGGGAGCTGTTTTTT. Drawing the rest from reference TRBV15 and TRBJ2-2, the complete variable domain is DAMVIQNPRYQVTQFGKPVTLSCSQTLNHNVMYWYQQKSSQAPKLLFHYYDKDFNNEADTPDNFQSRRPNTSFCFLDIRSPGLGDTAMYLCATSRDLGNTGELFFGEGSRLTVL.

This chain links TRBV7-2 with TRBJ2-7, with D possibly TRBD2 on 6 matching bases. Per germline, CDR1 SGHTA and CDR2 FQGNSA. The CDR3 has 14 residues. V was shortened by 3 bases and J by 0 bases, with 9 bases between the two germline ends. The CDR3 nucleotides are TGTGCCAGCAGCTTTAGCGGCCGCTCCTACGAGCAGTACTTC. Residues: CASSFSGRSYEQYF. The whole variable domain, remainder taken from reference TRBV7-2 and TRBJ2-7, is GAGVSQSPSNKVTEKGKDVELRCDPISGHTALYWYRQSLGQGLEFLIYFQGNSAPDKSGLPSDRFSAERTGGSVSTLTIQRTQQEDSAVYLCASSFSGRSYEQYFGPGTRLTVT.

This CDR3 reads CASSERDTGSYEQYF. CDR3 coding DNA: TGTGCCAGCAGTGAAAGGGACACTGGCTCCTACGAGCAGTACTTC. The V call is TRBV6-1, the J call TRBJ2-7, with D maybe TRBD1 (6 bases). Germline V lookup: CDR1 MNHNS, CDR2 SASEGT. V was trimmed by 2 bases and J by 0 bases, leaving 11 bases between them. The CDR3 spans 15 residues.

The chain links TRBV5-1 to TRBJ2-2; 12 bases match TRBD2. The CDR3 consists of 17 residues. The germline V gene has CDR1 SGHRS and CDR2 YFSETQ. V trimming: 4 bases; J trimming: 6 bases; junction bases outside the gene matches: 10. CDR3 sequence: CASSLFTSGRPSGELFF. Here the CDR3 DNA reads TGCGCCAGCAGCCTCTTTACTAGCGGGAGGCCCTCCGGGGAGCTGTTTTTT.

The gene calls are TRBV6-6 and TRBJ2-1, with no clear D. The CDR3 covers 10 residues. Trimming pared 7 bases from V and 9 bases from J, leaving 7 bases between. Germline V gene lookup returns CDR1 MNHNY and CDR2 SVGAGI (reference sequence). CDR3 DNA sequence: TGTGCCAGCAAGGCAGGTGAGCAGTTCTTC. Translation: CASKAGEQFF.

This chain uses TRBV7-3 with TRBJ2-1, with a weak D call TRBD2 (6 bases). The CDR3 extends over 16 amino acids. V lost 5 bases to trimming and J lost 3 bases, with 17 bases between them. Per the germline V gene, CDR1 is SGHTA and CDR2 is FQGTGA. CDR3 bases: TGTGCCAGCAGCCCGACTAGTACCCGACTCTACAATGAGCAGTTCTTC. This gives the protein CASSPTSTRLYNEQFF. The entire variable domain, with the rest obtained from reference TRBV7-3 and TRBJ2-1, is as follows: GAGVSQTPSNKVTEKGKYVELRCDPISGHTALYWYRQSLGQGPEFLIYFQGTGAADDSGLPNDRFFAVRPEGSVSTLKIQRTERGDSAVYLCASSPTSTRLYNEQFFGPGTRLTVL.

This clone came up a few times. V gene TRBV4-3 combines with J gene TRBJ2-1; the match to TRBD2 covers 8 bases. The CDR3 is 16 residues long. After removal of 0 bases from V and 2 bases from J, the junction contained 3 bases not matched to a gene. Germline values: CDR1 LGHNA, CDR2 YSLEER. CDR3: CASSQDSGGAYNEQFF. The CDR3 DNA follows: TGCGCCAGCAGCCAAGATTCGGGGGGGGCCTACAATGAGCAGTTCTTC.

The chain is built from TRBV11-2 and TRBJ2-2; a possible D gene is TRBD2 (5 bases). The CDR3 length is 15 residues. Trimming cost V 3 bases and J 1 base, with 9 bases left between them. In germline, CDR1 is SGHAT, CDR2 FQNNGV. The CDR3 coding sequence is TGTGCCAGCAGCTTGACTACTTTGAACACCGGGGAGCTGTTTTTT. This encodes CASSLTTLNTGELFF.

V usage is TRBV11-2 and J usage is TRBJ2-5, with a possible D match to TRBD1 (5 bases). TRBJ2-7 explains the end of the DNA better; the J call may be wrong. CDR1 is SGHAT and CDR2 is FQNNGV in the germline V gene. This CDR3 contains 14 residues. CDR3 loop: CASSLSTDAYEQYF. The CDR3 DNA sequence: TGTGCCAGCAGCTTATCGACAGACGCCTACGAGCAGTACTTC.

This chain connects TRBV7-9 to TRBJ1-1; D ambiguous. V was clipped by 2 bases and J by 1 base, with 14 bases between them. This CDR3 has 16 amino acids. Germline V CDR1 and CDR2: SEHNR, FQNEAQ (reference sequence). CDR3 sequence (DNA): TGTGCCAGCAGCTTAAAGACCCTACAGCCGAACACTGAAGCTTTCTTT. This codes for CASSLKTLQPNTEAFF.

The chain links TRBV5-8 to TRBJ2-7, with D unresolved. The V gene lost 0 bases and the J gene lost 7 bases, with 11 bases spanning the gap. The germline CDR1 and CDR2 sequences are SGHTS and YDEGEE. The CDR3 sequence is 13 residues long. DNA of the CDR3: TGTGCCAGCAGCTTGGCATCTATCTCGGAGCAGTACTTC. Translating gives CASSLASISEQYF.

This chain uses TRBV6-5 with TRBJ1-1; 7 nucleotides align to TRBD1. J lost 8 bases, V lost 7 bases, and 10 bases had no gene match. The CDR3 length is 13 residues. Germline V gene data show CDR1 as MNHEY and CDR2 as SVGAGI. CDR3 nucleotide sequence: TGTGCCAGCACCCCCCGTCGGGACAGAGAAGCTTTCTTT. Protein sequence: CASTPRRDREAFF.

The rearrangement links TRBV4-1 to TRBJ2-5; TRBD1 is a possible D gene (6 bases). Germline V gene data show CDR1 as MGHRA and CDR2 as YSYEKL. The CDR3 is 14 amino acids. Deletions cut 1 base from V and 5 bases from J, with 11 bases between. CDR3 coding DNA: TGCGCCAGCAGCCAAGGTCAGGGGATGGAGACCCAGTACTTC. This sequence encodes CASSQGQGMETQYF.

This sequence joins TRBV2 and TRBJ2-7, with 10 nucleotides matching TRBD1. The CDR3 length is 15 residues. V shed 2 bases, J shed 5 bases, and the junction held 6 bases outside the gene matches. Germline-derived CDR1 and CDR2 are SNHLY and FYNNEI. CDR3 sequence: CASSERTGGENEQYF. CDR3 coding DNA: TGTGCCAGCAGTGAACGGACAGGGGGGGAGAACGAGCAGTACTTC.